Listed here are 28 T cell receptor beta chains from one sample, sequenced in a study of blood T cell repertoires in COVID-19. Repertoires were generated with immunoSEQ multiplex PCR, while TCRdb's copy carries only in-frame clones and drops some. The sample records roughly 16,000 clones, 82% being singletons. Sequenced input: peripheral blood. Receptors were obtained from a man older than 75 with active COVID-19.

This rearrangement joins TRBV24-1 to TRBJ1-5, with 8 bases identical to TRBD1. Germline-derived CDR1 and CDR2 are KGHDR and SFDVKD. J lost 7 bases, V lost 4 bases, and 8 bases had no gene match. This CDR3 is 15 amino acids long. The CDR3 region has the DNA TGTGCCACCAGTGACGGACAGGGAACGGGACAGCCCCAGCATTTT. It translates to CATSDGQGTGQPQHF.

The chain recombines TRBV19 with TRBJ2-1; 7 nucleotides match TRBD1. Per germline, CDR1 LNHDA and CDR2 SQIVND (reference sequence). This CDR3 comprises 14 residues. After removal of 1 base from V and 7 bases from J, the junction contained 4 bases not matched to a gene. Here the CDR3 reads CASSIGTGFNEQFF. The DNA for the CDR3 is TGTGCCAGTAGTATAGGGACAGGCTTTAATGAGCAGTTCTTC.

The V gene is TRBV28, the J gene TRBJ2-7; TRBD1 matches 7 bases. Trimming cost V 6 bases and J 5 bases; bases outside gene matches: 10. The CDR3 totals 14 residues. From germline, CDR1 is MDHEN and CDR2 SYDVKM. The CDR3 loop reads CASSRDREINEQYF. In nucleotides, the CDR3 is TGTGCCAGCAGCCGGGACAGAGAGATCAACGAGCAGTACTTC.

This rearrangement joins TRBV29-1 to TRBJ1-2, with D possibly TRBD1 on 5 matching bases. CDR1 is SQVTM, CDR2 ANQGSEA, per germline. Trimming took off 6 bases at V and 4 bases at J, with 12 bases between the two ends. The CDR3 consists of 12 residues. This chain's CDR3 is CSVKQGLYGYTF. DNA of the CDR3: TGCAGCGTCAAGCAGGGACTCTATGGCTACACCTTC.

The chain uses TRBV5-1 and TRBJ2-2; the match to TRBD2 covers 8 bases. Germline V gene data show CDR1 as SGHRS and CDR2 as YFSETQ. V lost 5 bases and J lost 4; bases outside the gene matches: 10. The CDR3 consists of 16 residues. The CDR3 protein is CASRTGGGRSTGELFF. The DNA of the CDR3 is TGCGCCAGCAGAACCGGAGGCGGGAGGAGCACCGGGGAGCTGTTTTTT.

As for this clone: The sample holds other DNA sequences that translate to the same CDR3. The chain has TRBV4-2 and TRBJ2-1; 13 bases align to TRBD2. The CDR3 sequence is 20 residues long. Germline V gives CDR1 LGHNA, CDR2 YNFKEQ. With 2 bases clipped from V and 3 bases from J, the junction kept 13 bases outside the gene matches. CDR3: CASSQLGTSGKYGGYNEQFF. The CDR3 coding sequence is TGTGCCAGCAGCCAACTGGGGACTAGCGGGAAATATGGGGGCTACAATGAGCAGTTCTTC.

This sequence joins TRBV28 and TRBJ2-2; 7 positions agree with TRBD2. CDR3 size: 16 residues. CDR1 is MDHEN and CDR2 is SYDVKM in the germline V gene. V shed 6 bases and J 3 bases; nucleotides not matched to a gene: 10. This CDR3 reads CASSRASGDYTGELFF. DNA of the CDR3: TGTGCCAGCAGCCGCGCTAGCGGCGATTACACCGGGGAGCTGTTTTTT.

The CDR3 region has the DNA TGTGCTAGTTCGCAGGGCCCCGAACGTAGCGGGAGGGCCGCAGATACGCAGTATTTT. Translating gives CASSQGPERSGRAADTQYF. The chain recombines TRBV12-5 with TRBJ2-3; 11 bases are shared with TRBD2. CDR1 is LGHNT and CDR2 is FRNRAP in the germline V gene. The CDR3 sequence is 19 residues long. With 8 bases clipped from V and 4 bases from J, the junction kept 20 bases outside the gene matches. Looking up the rest from reference TRBV12-5 and TRBJ2-3 gives the full variable domain: DARVTQTPRHKVTEMGQEVTMRCQPILGHNTVFWYRQTMMQGLELLAYFRNRAPLDDSGMPKDRFSAEMPDATLATLKIQPSEPRDSAVYFCASSQGPERSGRAADTQYFGPGTRLTVL.

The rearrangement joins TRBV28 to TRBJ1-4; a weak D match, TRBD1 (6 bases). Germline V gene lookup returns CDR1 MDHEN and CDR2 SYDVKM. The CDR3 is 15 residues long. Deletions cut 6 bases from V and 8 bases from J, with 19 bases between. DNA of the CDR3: TGTGCCAGCAGACTAAGCCGGGGGGGCGGCGAAAAACTGTTTTTT. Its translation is CASRLSRGGGEKLFF.

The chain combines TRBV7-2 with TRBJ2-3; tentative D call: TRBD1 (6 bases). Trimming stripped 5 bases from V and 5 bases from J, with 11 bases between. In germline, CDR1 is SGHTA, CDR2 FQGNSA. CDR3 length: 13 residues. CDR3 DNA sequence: TGTGCCAGCAGCGTACCAGGGGTAGATACGCAGTATTTT. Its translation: CASSVPGVDTQYF.

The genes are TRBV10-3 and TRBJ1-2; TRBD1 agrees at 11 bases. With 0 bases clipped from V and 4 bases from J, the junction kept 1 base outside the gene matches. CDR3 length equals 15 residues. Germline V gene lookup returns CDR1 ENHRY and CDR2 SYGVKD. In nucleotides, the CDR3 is TGTGCCATCAGTGAGTCCGGACAGGGGGCCTATGGCTACACCTTC. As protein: CAISESGQGAYGYTF.

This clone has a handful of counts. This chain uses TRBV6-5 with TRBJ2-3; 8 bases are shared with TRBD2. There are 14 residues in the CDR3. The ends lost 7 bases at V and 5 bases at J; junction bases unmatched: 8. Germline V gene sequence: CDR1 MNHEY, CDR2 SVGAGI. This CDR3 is CASKNDGREDTQYF. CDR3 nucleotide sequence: TGTGCCAGCAAAAACGACGGGAGGGAAGATACGCAGTATTTT.

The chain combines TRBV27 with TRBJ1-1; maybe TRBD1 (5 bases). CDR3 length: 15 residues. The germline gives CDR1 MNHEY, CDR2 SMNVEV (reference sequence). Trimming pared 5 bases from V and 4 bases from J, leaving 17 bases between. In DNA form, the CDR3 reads TGTGCCAGCAGTCCATGGGGGGACGACGGCACTGAAGCTTTCTTT. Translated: CASSPWGDDGTEAFF.

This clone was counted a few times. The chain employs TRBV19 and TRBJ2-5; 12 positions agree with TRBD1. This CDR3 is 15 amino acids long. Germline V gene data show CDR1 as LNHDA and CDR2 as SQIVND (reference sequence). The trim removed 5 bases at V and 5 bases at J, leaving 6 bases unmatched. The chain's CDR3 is CASSLGTGGSETQYF. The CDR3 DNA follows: TGTGCCAGTAGTTTAGGGACAGGGGGCTCGGAGACCCAGTACTTC.

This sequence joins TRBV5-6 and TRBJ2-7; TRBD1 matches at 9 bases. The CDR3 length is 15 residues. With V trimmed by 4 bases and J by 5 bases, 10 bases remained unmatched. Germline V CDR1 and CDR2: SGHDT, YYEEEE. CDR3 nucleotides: TGTGCCAGCAGCGGGTTAGTGGACAGGGGTCACGAGCAGTACTTC. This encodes CASSGLVDRGHEQYF.

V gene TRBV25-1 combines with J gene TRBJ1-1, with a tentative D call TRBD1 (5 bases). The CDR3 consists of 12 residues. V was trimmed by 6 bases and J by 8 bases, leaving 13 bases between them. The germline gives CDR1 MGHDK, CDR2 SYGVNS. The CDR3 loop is CASRGTLGEAFF. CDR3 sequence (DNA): TGTGCCAGCAGGGGGACTCTAGGAGAAGCTTTCTTT.

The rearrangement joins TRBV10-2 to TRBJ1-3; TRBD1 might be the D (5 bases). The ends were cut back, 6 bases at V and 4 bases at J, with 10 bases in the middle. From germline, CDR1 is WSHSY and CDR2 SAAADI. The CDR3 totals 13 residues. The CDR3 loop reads CASSGGAGNTIYF. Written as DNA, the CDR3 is TGCGCCAGCAGCGGGGGTGCCGGAAACACCATATATTTT.

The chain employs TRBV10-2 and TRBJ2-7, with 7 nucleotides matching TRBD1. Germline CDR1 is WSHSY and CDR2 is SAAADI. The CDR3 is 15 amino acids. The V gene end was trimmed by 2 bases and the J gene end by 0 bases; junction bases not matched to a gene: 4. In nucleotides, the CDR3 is TGCGCCAGCAGTGAGCCCACAGGGGTCTCCTACGAGCAGTACTTC. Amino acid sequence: CASSEPTGVSYEQYF.

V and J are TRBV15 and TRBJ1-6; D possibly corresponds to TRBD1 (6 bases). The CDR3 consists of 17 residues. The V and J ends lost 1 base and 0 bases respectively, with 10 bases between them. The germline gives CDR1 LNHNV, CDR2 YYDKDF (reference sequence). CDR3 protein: CATSRVGRGSYNSPLHF. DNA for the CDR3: TGTGCCACCAGCAGAGTGGGCAGGGGCTCCTATAATTCACCCCTCCACTTT. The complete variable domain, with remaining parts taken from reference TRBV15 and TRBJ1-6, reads DAMVIQNPRYQVTQFGKPVTLSCSQTLNHNVMYWYQQKSSQAPKLLFHYYDKDFNNEADTPDNFQSRRPNTSFCFLDIRSPGLGDTAMYLCATSRVGRGSYNSPLHFGNGTRLTVT.

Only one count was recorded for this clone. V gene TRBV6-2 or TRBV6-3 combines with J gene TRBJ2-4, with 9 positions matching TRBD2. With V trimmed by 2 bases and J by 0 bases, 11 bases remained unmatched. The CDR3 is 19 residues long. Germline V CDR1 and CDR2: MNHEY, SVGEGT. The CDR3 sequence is CASSYPRGSGSVAKNIQYF. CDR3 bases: TGTGCCAGCAGTTACCCCCGGGGTAGCGGGAGCGTAGCCAAAAACATTCAGTACTTC.

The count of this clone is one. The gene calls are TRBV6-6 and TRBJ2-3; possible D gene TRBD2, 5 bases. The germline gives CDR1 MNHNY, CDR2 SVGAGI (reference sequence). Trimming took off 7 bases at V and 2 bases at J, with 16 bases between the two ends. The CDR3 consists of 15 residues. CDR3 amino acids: CASNLAGGDTDTQYF. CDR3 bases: TGTGCCAGCAATCTCGCAGGAGGCGACACAGATACGCAGTATTTT.

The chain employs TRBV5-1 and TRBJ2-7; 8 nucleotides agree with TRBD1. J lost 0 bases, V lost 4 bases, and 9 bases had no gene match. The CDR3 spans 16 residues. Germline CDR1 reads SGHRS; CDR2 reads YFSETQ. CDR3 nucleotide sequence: TGCGCCAGCAGCGCCTTGGACAGGGCGGACTCCTACGAGCAGTACTTC. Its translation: CASSALDRADSYEQYF.

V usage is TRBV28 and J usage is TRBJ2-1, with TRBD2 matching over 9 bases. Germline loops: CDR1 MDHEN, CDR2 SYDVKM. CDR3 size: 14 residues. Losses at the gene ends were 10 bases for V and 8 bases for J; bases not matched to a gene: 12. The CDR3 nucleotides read TGTGCCACCACCGGGACTAGCTCCATCGATGAGCAGTTCTTC. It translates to CATTGTSSIDEQFF.

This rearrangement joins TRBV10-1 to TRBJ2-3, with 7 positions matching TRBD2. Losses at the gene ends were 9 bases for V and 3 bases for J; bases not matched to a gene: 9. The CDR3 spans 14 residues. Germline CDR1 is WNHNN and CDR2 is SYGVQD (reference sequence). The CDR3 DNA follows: TGCGCCAGTAAGGCGGGAGTAGGAACAGATACGCAGTATTTT. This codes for CASKAGVGTDTQYF.

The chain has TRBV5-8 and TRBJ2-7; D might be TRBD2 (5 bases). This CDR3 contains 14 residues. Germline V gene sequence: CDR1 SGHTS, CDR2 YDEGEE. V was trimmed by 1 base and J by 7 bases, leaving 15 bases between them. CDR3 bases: TGTGCCAGCAGCTTGAGACGTCGGGGTCAGGAGCAGTACTTC. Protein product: CASSLRRRGQEQYF.

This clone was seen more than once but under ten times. The CDR3 DNA reads as TGTGCCAGCAGCCTATTACTAGCGGGAGTCTACGAGCAGTACTTC. Protein product: CASSLLLAGVYEQYF. This chain joins TRBV27 and TRBJ2-7; 11 positions agree with TRBD2. The CDR3 totals 15 residues. CDR1 MNHEY and CDR2 SMNVEV come from the germline V gene (reference sequence). V dropped 6 bases and J dropped 3; count of bases not matched to a gene: 7.

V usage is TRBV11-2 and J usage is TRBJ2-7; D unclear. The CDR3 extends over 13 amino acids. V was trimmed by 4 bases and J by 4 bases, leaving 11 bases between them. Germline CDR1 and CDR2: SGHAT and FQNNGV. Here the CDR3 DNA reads TGTGCCAGCAGCTATGTTGTCGGTTACGAGCAGTACTTC. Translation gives CASSYVVGYEQYF.

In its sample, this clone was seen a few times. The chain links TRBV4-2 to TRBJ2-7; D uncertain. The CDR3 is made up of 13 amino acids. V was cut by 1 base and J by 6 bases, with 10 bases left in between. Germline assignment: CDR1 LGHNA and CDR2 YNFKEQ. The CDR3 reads CASSQVGDREQYF. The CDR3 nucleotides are TGTGCCAGCAGCCAAGTAGGAGACCGCGAGCAGTACTTC.